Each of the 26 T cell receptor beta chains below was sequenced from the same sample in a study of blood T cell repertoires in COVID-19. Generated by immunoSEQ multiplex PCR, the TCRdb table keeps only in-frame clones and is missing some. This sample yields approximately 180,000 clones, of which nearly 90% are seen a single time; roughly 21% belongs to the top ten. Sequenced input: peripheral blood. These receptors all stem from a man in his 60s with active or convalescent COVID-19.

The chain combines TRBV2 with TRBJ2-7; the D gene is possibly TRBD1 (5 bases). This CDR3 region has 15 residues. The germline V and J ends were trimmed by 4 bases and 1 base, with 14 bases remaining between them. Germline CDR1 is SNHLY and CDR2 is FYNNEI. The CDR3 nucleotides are TGTGCCAGCAGTGGTCAGGGCCCTGGGTCCTACGAGCAGTACTTC. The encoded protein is CASSGQGPGSYEQYF.

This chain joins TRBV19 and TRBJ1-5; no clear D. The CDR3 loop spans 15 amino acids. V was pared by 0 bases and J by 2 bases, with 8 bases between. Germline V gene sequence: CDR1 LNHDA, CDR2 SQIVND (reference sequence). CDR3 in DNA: TGTGCCAGTAGTATAGAGGGGAGGGGCAATCAGCCCCAGCATTTT. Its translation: CASSIEGRGNQPQHF.

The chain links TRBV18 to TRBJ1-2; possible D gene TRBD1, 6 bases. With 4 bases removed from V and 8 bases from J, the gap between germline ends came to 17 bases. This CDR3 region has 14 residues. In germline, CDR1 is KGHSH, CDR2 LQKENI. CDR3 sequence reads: CASSLGHKTGGYTF. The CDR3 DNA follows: TGTGCCAGCTCACTGGGACACAAAACGGGCGGCTACACCTTC.

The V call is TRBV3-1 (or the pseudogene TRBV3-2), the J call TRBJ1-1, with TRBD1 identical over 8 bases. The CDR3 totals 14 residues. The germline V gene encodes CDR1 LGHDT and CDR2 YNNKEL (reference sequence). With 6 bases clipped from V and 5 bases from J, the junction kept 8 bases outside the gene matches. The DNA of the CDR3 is TGTGCCAGCAGATCGACAGGGGAGGTGACTGAAGCTTTCTTT. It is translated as CASRSTGEVTEAFF.

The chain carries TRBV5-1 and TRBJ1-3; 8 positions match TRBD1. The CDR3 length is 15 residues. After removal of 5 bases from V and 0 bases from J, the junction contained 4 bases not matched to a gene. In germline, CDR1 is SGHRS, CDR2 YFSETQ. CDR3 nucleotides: TGCGCCAGCAGTCCAGGACAGGGCTCTGGAAACACCATATATTTT. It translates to CASSPGQGSGNTIYF.

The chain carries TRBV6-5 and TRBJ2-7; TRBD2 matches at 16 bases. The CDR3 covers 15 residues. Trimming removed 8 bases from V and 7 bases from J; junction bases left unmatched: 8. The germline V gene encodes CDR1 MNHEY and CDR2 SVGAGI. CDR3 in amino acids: CASATAGLAGGEQYF. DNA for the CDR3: TGTGCCAGCGCGACCGCGGGACTAGCGGGGGGGGAGCAGTACTTC.

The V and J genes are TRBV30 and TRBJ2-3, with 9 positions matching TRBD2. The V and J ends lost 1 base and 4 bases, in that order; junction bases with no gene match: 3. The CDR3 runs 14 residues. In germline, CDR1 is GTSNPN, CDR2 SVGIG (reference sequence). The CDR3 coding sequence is TGTGCCTGGAGTGGGCGGGGGGGCGCAGATACGCAGTATTTT. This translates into CAWSGRGGADTQYF.

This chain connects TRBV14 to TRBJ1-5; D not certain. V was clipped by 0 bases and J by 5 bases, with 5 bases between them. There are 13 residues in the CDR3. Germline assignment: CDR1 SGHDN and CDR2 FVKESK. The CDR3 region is CASSQDSYQPQHF. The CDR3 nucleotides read TGTGCCAGCAGCCAAGATTCGTATCAGCCCCAGCATTTT.

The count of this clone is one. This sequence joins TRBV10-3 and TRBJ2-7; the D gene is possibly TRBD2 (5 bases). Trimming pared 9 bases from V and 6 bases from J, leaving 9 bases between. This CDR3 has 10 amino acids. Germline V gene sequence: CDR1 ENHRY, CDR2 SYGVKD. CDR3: CAIGGSEQYF. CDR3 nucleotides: TGTGCCATAGGAGGATCCGAGCAGTACTTC.

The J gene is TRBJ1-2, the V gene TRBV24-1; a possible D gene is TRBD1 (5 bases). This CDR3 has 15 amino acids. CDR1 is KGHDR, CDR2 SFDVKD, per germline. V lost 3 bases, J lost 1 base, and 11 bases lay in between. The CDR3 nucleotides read TGTGCCACCAGTGATCGGGGGAAGGGTAACTATGGCTACACCTTC. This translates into CATSDRGKGNYGYTF.

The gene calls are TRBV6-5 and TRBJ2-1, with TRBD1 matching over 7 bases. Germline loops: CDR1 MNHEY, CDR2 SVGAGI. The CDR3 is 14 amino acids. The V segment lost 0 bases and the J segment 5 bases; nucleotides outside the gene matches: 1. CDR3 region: CASSYSGTDNEQFF. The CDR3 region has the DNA TGTGCCAGCAGTTACTCCGGGACAGACAATGAGCAGTTCTTC.

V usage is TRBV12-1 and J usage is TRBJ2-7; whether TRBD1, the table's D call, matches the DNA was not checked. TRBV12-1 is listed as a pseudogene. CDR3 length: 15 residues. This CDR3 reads CASSPRGDRLYEQYF. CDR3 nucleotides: TGTGCCAGCAGCCCGCGAGGAGACAGACTCTACGAGCAGTACTTC.

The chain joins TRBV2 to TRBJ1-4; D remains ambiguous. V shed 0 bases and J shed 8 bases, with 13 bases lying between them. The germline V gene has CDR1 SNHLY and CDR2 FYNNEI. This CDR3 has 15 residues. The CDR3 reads CASSEAPQAGEKLFF. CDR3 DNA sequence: TGTGCCAGCAGTGAAGCCCCTCAGGCGGGGGAAAAACTGTTTTTT.

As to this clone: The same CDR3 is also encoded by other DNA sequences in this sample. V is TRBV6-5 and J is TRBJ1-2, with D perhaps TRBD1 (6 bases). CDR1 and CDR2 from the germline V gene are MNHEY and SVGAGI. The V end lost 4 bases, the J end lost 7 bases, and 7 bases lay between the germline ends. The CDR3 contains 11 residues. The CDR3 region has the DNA TGTGCCAGCAGTTCCAGGGGTGGCTACACCTTC. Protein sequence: CASSSRGGYTF.

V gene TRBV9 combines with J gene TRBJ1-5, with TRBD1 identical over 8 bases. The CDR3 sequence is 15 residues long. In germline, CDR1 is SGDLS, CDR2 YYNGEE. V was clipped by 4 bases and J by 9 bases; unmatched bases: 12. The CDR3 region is CASSRTDRGRGPQHF. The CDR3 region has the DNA TGTGCCAGCAGCCGCACCGACAGGGGACGTGGGCCCCAGCATTTT.

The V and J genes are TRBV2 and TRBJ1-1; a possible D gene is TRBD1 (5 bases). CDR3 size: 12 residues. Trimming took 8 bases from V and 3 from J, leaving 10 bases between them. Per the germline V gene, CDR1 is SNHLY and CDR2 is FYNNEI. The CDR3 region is CASGGKYTEAFF. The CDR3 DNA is TGTGCCAGCGGGGGGAAATACACTGAAGCTTTCTTT.

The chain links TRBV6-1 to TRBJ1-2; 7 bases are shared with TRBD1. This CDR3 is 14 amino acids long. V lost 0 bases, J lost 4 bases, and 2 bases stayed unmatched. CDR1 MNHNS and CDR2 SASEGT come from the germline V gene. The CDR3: CASSEATGPYGYTF. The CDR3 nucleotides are TGTGCCAGCAGTGAAGCGACAGGGCCCTATGGCTACACCTTC.

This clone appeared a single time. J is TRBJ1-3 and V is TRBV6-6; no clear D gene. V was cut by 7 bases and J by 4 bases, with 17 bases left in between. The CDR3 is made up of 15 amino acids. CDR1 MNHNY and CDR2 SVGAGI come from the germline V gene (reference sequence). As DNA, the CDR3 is TGTGCCAGCAAGATGGCGGGGTCTGTCGGAAACACCATATATTTT. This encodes CASKMAGSVGNTIYF.

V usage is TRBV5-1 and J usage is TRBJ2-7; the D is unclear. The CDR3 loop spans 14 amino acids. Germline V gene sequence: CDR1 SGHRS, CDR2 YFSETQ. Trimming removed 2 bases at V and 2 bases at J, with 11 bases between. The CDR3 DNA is TGCGCCAGCAGCTTTGCGCAGGCGCCCTACGAGCAGTACTTC. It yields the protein CASSFAQAPYEQYF.

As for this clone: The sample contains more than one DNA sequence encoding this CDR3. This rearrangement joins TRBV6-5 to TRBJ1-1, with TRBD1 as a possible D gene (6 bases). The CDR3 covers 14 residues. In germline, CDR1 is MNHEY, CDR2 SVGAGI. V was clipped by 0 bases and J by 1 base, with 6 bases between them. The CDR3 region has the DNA TGTGCCAGCAGTTACTCGACAGGGAACACTGAAGCTTTCTTT. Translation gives CASSYSTGNTEAFF.

This chain's CDR3 is CSVGTGGNTGELFF. Written as DNA, the CDR3 is TGCAGCGTAGGGACAGGGGGGAACACCGGGGAGCTGTTTTTT. V and J are TRBV29-1 and TRBJ2-2, with 11 bases fitting TRBD1. Germline-derived CDR1 and CDR2 are SQVTM and ANQGSEA. V shed 6 bases and J 1 base; nucleotides not matched to a gene: 1. This CDR3 is built from 14 residues.

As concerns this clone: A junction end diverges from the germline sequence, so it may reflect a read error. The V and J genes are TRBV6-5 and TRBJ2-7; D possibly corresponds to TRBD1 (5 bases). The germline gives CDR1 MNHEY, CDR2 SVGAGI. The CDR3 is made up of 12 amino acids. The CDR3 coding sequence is TGTGCCAGCAGTTCAGGAGTCAGGGCCAAAGTGTTC. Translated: CASSSGVRAKVF.

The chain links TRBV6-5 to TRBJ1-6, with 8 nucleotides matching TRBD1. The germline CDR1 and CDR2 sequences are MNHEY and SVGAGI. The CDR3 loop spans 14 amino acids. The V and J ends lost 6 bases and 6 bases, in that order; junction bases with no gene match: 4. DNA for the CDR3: TGTGCCAGCAGCAGGACAGGGAGTAATTCACCCCTCCACTTT. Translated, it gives CASSRTGSNSPLHF.

This CDR3 reads CASSQRGRTDTQYF. The DNA for the CDR3 is TGTGCCAGCAGTCAGCGGGGGCGCACAGATACGCAGTATTTT. The chain recombines TRBV2 with TRBJ2-3; 8 nucleotides agree with TRBD2. V was clipped by 5 bases and J by 1 base; unmatched bases: 2. Germline V gives CDR1 SNHLY, CDR2 FYNNEI. The length of the CDR3 is 14 residues.

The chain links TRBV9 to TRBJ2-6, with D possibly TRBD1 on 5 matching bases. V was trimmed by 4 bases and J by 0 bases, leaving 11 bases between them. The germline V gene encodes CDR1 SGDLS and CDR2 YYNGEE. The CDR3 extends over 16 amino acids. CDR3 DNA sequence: TGTGCCAGCAGCCCAAGACAGATCTCTGGGGCCAACGTCCTGACTTTC. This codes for CASSPRQISGANVLTF.

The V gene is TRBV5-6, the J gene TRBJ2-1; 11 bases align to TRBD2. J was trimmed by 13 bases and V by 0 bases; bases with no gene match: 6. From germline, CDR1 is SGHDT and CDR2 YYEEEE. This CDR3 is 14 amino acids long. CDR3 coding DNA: TGTGCCAGCAGCTTGGGACTAGCGGGGACCCATCAGTTCTTC. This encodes CASSLGLAGTHQFF.